The present entry profiles one TCR beta chain with its context. The antigen remains unidentified. A multiplex PCR was run with 60 Vbeta primers and 13 Jbeta primers. Data came from immunoSEQ multiplex PCR; TCRdb stores just in-frame clones and leaves some out. The data show about 150,000 clones, with under 80% seen just once and about 1.5% held by the top ten. The CDR3 is 14 amino acids. The ends lost 3 bases at V and 4 bases at J; junction bases unmatched: 3. Germline assignment: CDR1 SGHTA and CDR2 FQGNSA. The data stem from a study of cytomegalovirus exposure and HLA in healthy donors. Points from the study as a whole: For most subjects, TCR beta sequences were reported to predict HLA-A and HLA-B alleles with accuracy.

What was sequenced was PBMCs. The TCR comes from a woman between 25 and 40 years old in good health and CMV-seronegative. The chain links TRBV7-2 to TRBJ1-2; 9 bases align to TRBD1. CDR3 amino acids: CASSFGTGSYGYTF. Written as DNA, the CDR3 is TGTGCCAGCAGCTTCGGGACAGGGTCCTATGGCTACACCTTC. The variable domain in full, completed from reference TRBV7-2 and TRBJ1-2, reads GAGVSQSPSNKVTEKGKDVELRCDPISGHTALYWYRQSLGQGLEFLIYFQGNSAPDKSGLPSDRFSAERTGGSVSTLTIQRTQQEDSAVYLCASSFGTGSYGYTFGSGTRLTVV.